These 20 T cell receptor beta chains were all obtained from the same sample, sequenced in a study of identical twins. In TCRdb, the 5' RACE reads were re-called with MiXCR into one record per CDR3 protein. This repertoire shows some 600,000 distinct CDR3 sequences, roughly 7.1% found once; its top ten account for 1.5% to 2%. The data also belong to a second study, concerning yellow fever vaccine responses in identical twins.

What was sequenced was PBMCs. Source of these receptors: a woman between 18 and 30 years old in good health.

The rearrangement links TRBV12-5 to TRBJ2-7; D gene ambiguous. V was shortened by 2 bases and J by 3 bases, with 2 bases between the two germline ends. There are 11 residues in the CDR3. Germline CDR1 and CDR2: LGHNT and FRNRAP. CDR3 amino acids: CASGLFYEQYF. The CDR3 coding sequence is TGTGCTAGTGGTTTGTTCTACGAGCAGTACTTC.

The rearrangement links TRBV5-1 to TRBJ1-2; D unresolved. This CDR3 has 14 residues. V lost 0 bases to trimming and J lost 5 bases, with 11 bases between them. CDR1 is SGHRS and CDR2 is YFSETQ in the germline V gene. The CDR3 loop is CASSLDSGRYGYTF. The CDR3 DNA reads as TGCGCCAGCAGCTTGGACAGTGGGCGATATGGCTACACCTTC.

This clonotype was seen many times. This chain links TRBV12-3 or TRBV12-4 with TRBJ1-2; TRBD1 aligns across 7 bases. The CDR3 is 14 amino acids. V shed 7 bases and J 2 bases; nucleotides not matched to a gene: 7. This CDR3 reads CASTRTGANYGYTF. The CDR3 DNA reads as TGTGCCAGCACCCGGACAGGAGCCAACTATGGCTACACCTTC.

The chain carries TRBV11-2 and TRBJ2-5; no firm D call. With 1 base removed from V and 2 bases from J, the gap between germline ends came to 11 bases. This CDR3 has 15 amino acids. Germline CDR1 and CDR2: SGHAT and FQNNGV. The CDR3 sequence is CASSLVAGWQETQYF. CDR3 nucleotide sequence: TGTGCCAGCAGCTTAGTAGCAGGATGGCAAGAGACCCAGTACTTC.

This clonotype was counted ten times or more. This chain joins TRBV12-3 or TRBV12-4 and TRBJ2-3; 14 bases fit TRBD2. Trimming took 6 bases from V and 0 from J; bases not matched to a gene: 5. The CDR3 is 17 residues long. The CDR3 bases are TGTGCCAGCAGCGGGACTAGCGGGGGCATTAGCACAGATACGCAGTATTTT. Translated, it gives CASSGTSGGISTDTQYF.

This chain joins TRBV2 and TRBJ2-1, with D uncertain. The germline CDR1 and CDR2 sequences are SNHLY and FYNNEI. V was shortened by 5 bases and J by 6 bases, with 14 bases between the two germline ends. The CDR3 is 14 amino acids. The CDR3 DNA is TGTGCCAGCAGTACCGACGTGGGAATCAATGAGCAGTTCTTC. The encoded protein is CASSTDVGINEQFF. Together with reference TRBV2 and TRBJ2-1, the CDR3 gives the full variable domain: EPEVTQTPSHQVTQMGQEVILRCVPISNHLYFYWYRQILGQKVEFLVSFYNNEISEKSEIFDDQFSVERPDGSNFTLKIRSTKLEDSAMYFCASSTDVGINEQFFGPGTRLTVL.

This sequence joins TRBV7-3 and TRBJ2-2, with D tentatively TRBD1 (6 bases). V was pared by 5 bases and J by 6 bases, with 7 bases between. Looked up from germline, CDR1 is SGHTA and CDR2 is FQGTGA. This CDR3 has 12 residues. CDR3 sequence reads: CASSEGAGELFF. The DNA for the CDR3 is TGTGCCAGCAGCGAGGGGGCCGGGGAGCTGTTTTTT. Full variable domain (rest looked up from reference TRBV7-3 and TRBJ2-2): GAGVSQTPSNKVTEKGKYVELRCDPISGHTALYWYRQSLGQGPEFLIYFQGTGAADDSGLPNDRFFAVRPEGSVSTLKIQRTERGDSAVYLCASSEGAGELFFGEGSRLTVL.

This clonotype was observed a few times. This chain connects TRBV2 to TRBJ2-7; unclear D gene. The V gene's germline CDR1 is SNHLY and CDR2 FYNNEI. The CDR3 loop spans 13 amino acids. V was clipped by 0 bases and J by 5 bases, with 8 bases between them. The DNA of the CDR3 is TGTGCCAGCAGTGAAGCGCGGAGCGACGAGCAGTACGTC. It translates to CASSEARSDEQYV.

Ten or more counts support this clonotype. V usage is TRBV5-1 and J usage is TRBJ2-7; 12 bases match TRBD2. Germline V CDR1 and CDR2: SGHRS, YFSETQ. V was pared by 4 bases and J by 3 bases, with 5 bases of the junction left unmatched. The CDR3 loop spans 15 amino acids. CDR3 coding DNA: TGCGCCAGCAGCCAGGGACTAGCGGGCCTCTACGAGCAGTACTTC. Translation gives CASSQGLAGLYEQYF.

This rearrangement joins TRBV3-1 to TRBJ1-6; tentative D call: TRBD1 (6 bases). CDR1 is LGHDT, CDR2 YNNKEL, per germline (reference sequence). Trimming removed 1 base at V and 5 bases at J, with 12 bases between. This CDR3 has 16 residues. CDR3 coding DNA: TGTGCCAGCAGCCAAGGCAACAGGGTTAATAATTCACCCCTCCACTTT. This gives the protein CASSQGNRVNNSPLHF.

CDR3 sequence reads: CASSAGIPNEKLFF. The CDR3 nucleotides are TGTGCCAGCAGTGCAGGGATTCCTAATGAAAAACTGTTTTTT. The chain is built from TRBV12-3 or TRBV12-4 and TRBJ1-4; D might be TRBD1 (5 bases). V gave up 5 bases and J gave up 3 bases, with 10 bases separating them. The CDR3 runs to 14 residues.

This chain links TRBV28 with TRBJ2-7; 9 bases agree with TRBD2. The trim removed 5 bases at V and 8 bases at J, leaving 16 bases unmatched. The germline CDR1 and CDR2 sequences are MDHEN and SYDVKM. CDR3 length: 16 residues. CDR3 loop: CASSQAGSGGTYQQYV. For the CDR3, the DNA is TGTGCCAGCAGTCAAGCAGGGAGCGGGGGGACCTATCAGCAGTACGTC.

V usage is TRBV6-5 and J usage is TRBJ1-5; D gene uncertain. V was pared by 2 bases and J by 4 bases, with 9 bases between. Germline V CDR1 and CDR2: MNHEY, SVGAGI. The CDR3 is 14 residues long. CDR3 nucleotides: TGTGCCAGCAGTTACACAATCGGGAATCAGCCCCAGCATTTT. This gives the protein CASSYTIGNQPQHF.

This clonotype showed up just a few times. This chain joins TRBV6-2 or TRBV6-3 and TRBJ2-7, with 7 bases identical to TRBD1. CDR3 length equals 15 residues. Trimming at V came to 6 bases and at J to 0 bases, leaving 8 bases not matched to a gene. CDR1 is MNHEY, CDR2 SVGEGT, per germline. The CDR3 sequence is CASRSPGQSSYEQYV. CDR3 bases: TGTGCCAGCAGGTCGCCGGGACAGAGCTCCTACGAGCAGTACGTC.

This clonotype was picked up a small number of times. The CDR3 sequence is CASSTPGGYEKLFF. The CDR3 coding sequence is TGTGCCAGCAGCACCCCAGGGGGCTATGAAAAACTGTTTTTT. The chain joins TRBV6-1 to TRBJ1-4, with 8 bases identical to TRBD1. Unmatched junction bases numbered 6, after V lost 6 bases and J lost 6 bases. The CDR3 runs 14 residues. The germline V gene has CDR1 MNHNS and CDR2 SASEGT.

This clonotype occurred many times. This chain connects TRBV12-3 or TRBV12-4 to TRBJ1-2; D gene uncertain. CDR3 length: 13 amino acids. The V end was cut by 6 bases, the J end by 6 bases, with 14 bases between. CDR3 in amino acids: CASSPREGDGYTF. The CDR3 nucleotides are TGTGCCAGCAGCCCCCGGGAGGGTGATGGCTACACCTTC.

This chain uses TRBV29-1 with TRBJ2-1; D unresolved. CDR3 length equals 16 residues. Germline V gene data show CDR1 as SQVTM and CDR2 as ANQGSEA. With 1 base removed from V and 5 bases from J, the gap between germline ends came to 18 bases. The CDR3 DNA follows: TGCAGCGTTGAAGTTGTGTCGGGCCTACCCCACAATGAGCAGTTCTTC. Its protein is CSVEVVSGLPHNEQFF.

This clonotype was recorded a few times. This chain uses TRBV6-1 with TRBJ1-1, with D perhaps matching TRBD1 (6 bases). This CDR3 has 16 amino acids. Trimming stripped 7 bases from V and 3 bases from J, with 21 bases between. Germline CDR1 and CDR2: MNHNS and SASEGT. CDR3 amino acids: CASKQVLTGLYTEAFF. CDR3 nucleotides: TGTGCCAGCAAGCAGGTTTTGACAGGACTGTACACTGAAGCTTTCTTT.

The V call is TRBV18, the J call TRBJ1-1; 9 bases align to TRBD1. V was clipped by 5 bases and J by 5 bases; unmatched bases: 6. Germline V lookup: CDR1 KGHSH, CDR2 LQKENI. The CDR3 loop spans 14 amino acids. The CDR3 DNA follows: TGTGCCAGCTCAGGGGACAGGGCATGGACTGAAGCTTTCTTT. It is translated as CASSGDRAWTEAFF.

This clonotype was counted only a few times. The chain couples TRBV20-1 to TRBJ1-1, with a weak D call TRBD1 (5 bases). Trimming stripped 6 bases from V and 3 bases from J, with 14 bases between. The germline gives CDR1 DFQATT, CDR2 SNEGSKA (reference sequence). The CDR3 length is 13 residues. DNA for the CDR3: TGCAGTGCACCCGACAGAACCTACACTGAAGCTTTCTTT. Protein sequence: CSAPDRTYTEAFF.